This T cell receptor (beta chain) was captured in a study of CD8+ T cells in alopecia areata. Study as a whole: A regimen of oral tofacitinib, 5 to 10 mg twice daily, was given to treated patients. Study-wide points: Lesional tissue from the scalp (especially in alopecia totalis/universalis) showed higher clonality than normal scalp. Persistence during tofacitinib was seen for many expanded lesional clones in scalp and blood. Tofacitinib produced a significant decrease in scalp clonality and in expanded CD8+ clones among the top 100.

RNA was isolated and reverse transcribed to cDNA, the sequencing template. Using immunoSEQ multiplex PCR, the repertoire was profiled, and TCRdb retains in-frame clones only, with some absent. The sample gives 110,000 to 150,000 clones, roughly 54% of which show up once; 15% to 20% is in the top ten. Regarding this clone: Its antigen is not known.

Treatment meaning: oral pan-JAK inhibitor, 5-10 mg twice daily. V lost 1 base and J lost 5, with 5 bases in between. The CDR3 is made up of 12 amino acids. Per germline, CDR1 SGHAT and CDR2 FQNNGV. The chain has TRBV11-2 and TRBJ2-5; D not certain. The starting material was CD8+ T cells sorted from blood, obtained at week 4, from a patient treated with tofacitinib. The origin of this receptor is a human donor with alopecia areata. The CDR3 coding sequence is TGTGCCAGCAGCTTAGTGACGGAGACCCAGTACTTC. Translated, it gives CASSLVTETQYF.